The rows below give T cell receptor beta chains drawn from one sample of a study of T cells in Graves' hyperthyroidism and ophthalmopathy. TCRdb reprocessed the multiplex PCR reads with MiXCR, giving one entry per CDR3 protein. Of about half a million distinct CDR3 sequences in the sample, approximately 24% were seen once. The specimen sequenced was blood. All receptors come from a woman under 40 with Graves' ophthalmopathy. Each CDR3 is given with its conserved first and last residue. Fields, in order: V gene, clone size, D gene, J gene, CDR3 DNA, CDR3 protein. A D gene is named only where the DNA matches it firmly. A row's size may be missing; if present it is once, few, many or a size class.

>TRBV29-1|many|NA|TRBJ2-7
TGCAGCGCCGTAACGGACGTCACCTACGAGCAGTACTTC
CSAVTDVTYEQYF
>TRBV12-3/TRBV12-4|NA|NA|TRBJ2-7
TGTGCCAGCAGGCTGAGACACGAGCAGTACTTC
CASRLRHEQYF
>TRBV3-1|many|NA|TRBJ1-2
TGTGCCAGCAGCCAAGCAGGCCCCTATGGCTACACCTTC
CASSQAGPYGYTF
>TRBV29-1|many|NA|TRBJ2-7
TGCAGCGTTGAAGAGGGCGGGACGGGATACGAGCAGTACTTC
CSVEEGGTGYEQYF
>TRBV12-3/TRBV12-4|NA|NA|TRBJ1-2
TGTGCCAGCAGCAAACAGGGAGCCCCAGCTGGCTATGGCTACACCTTC
CASSKQGAPAGYGYTF
>TRBV18|NA|NA|TRBJ2-2
TGTGCCAGCTCACCGGCAGGGTACACCGGGGAGCTGTTTTTT
CASSPAGYTGELFF
>TRBV7-3|many|TRBD1|TRBJ2-6
TGTGCCAGCAGCGAACAGGGGGCTGGGGCCAACGTCCTGACTTTC
CASSEQGAGANVLTF
>TRBV4-1|many|NA|TRBJ1-1
TGCGCCAGCAGCCAACACGGCGCCGCTTTCTTT
CASSQHGAAFF
>TRBV7-8|NA|TRBD1|TRBJ2-2
TGTGCCAGCACCCTCTCCCGGTGGGCAGGGGGAAGCACCGGGGAGCTGTTTTTT
CASTLSRWAGGSTGELFF
>TRBV6-1|few|NA|TRBJ2-7
TGTGCCAGCACCATCTGGGGTAAAACCTACGAGCAGTACTTC
CASTIWGKTYEQYF
>TRBV12-3/TRBV12-4|many|NA|TRBJ1-1
TGTGCCAGCAGTTTTGGGCCGCACCAGACACCTTTT
CASSFGPHQTPF
>TRBV13|many|TRBD2|TRBJ2-5
TGTGCCAGCAGCCAGACTAGCGGGGTGAAAGAGACCCAGTACTTC
CASSQTSGVKETQYF
>TRBV28|NA|NA|TRBJ2-7
TGTGCCACCGGTCGGGACGGGTCTTCGGTCGAGCAGTACTTC
CATGRDGSSVEQYF
>TRBV5-1|once|NA|TRBJ2-7
TGCGCCAGCAGCTCCTACAACTCCTACGAGCAGTACTTC
CASSSYNSYEQYF
>TRBV20-1|NA|NA|TRBJ2-7
TGCAGTGCTAGAGATGTTGACTACGAGCAGTACTTC
CSARDVDYEQYF
>TRBV7-2|many|NA|TRBJ1-3
TGTGCCAGCAGCTTAGCCGCATTAGCTGGAAACACCATATATTTT
CASSLAALAGNTIYF
>TRBV6-5|many|NA|TRBJ1-1
TGTGCCAGCAGGCCGCTGGGGTGGGGCATGAACACTGAAGCTTTCTTT
CASRPLGWGMNTEAFF
>TRBV20-1|NA|NA|TRBJ2-7
TGCAGTGCTGACCGAGCCGTCGAGCAGTACTTC
CSADRAVEQYF
>TRBV28|many|NA|TRBJ2-7
TGTGCCAGCTTGGGGAGCTCCTACGAGCAGTACTTC
CASLGSSYEQYF
>TRBV6-2/TRBV6-3|many|NA|TRBJ1-5
TGTGCCAGCAGCTTGGACAGTAGAGGTCAGCCCCAGCATTTT
CASSLDSRGQPQHF
>TRBV27|many|NA|TRBJ2-7
TGTGCCAGCACCCTTGGCCGGGGAGAGTACTTC
CASTLGRGEYF
>TRBV12-3/TRBV12-4|NA|NA|TRBJ2-5
TGTGCCAGCAGTCGCCGGGGAGGATGGGAAGAGACCCAGTACTTC
CASSRRGGWEETQYF
>TRBV6-1|NA|TRBD1|TRBJ2-2
TGTGCCAGCAGTGAAAGGGGGCCTGACACCGGGGAGCTGTGTTTT
CASSERGPDTGELCF
>TRBV25-1|NA|NA|TRBJ1-5
TGTGCCAGCAGTGAATGGGGCGAAGGTGGTCAGCCCCAGCATTTT
CASSEWGEGGQPQHF
>TRBV5-1|NA|TRBD1|TRBJ1-1
TGCGCCAGCAGCCGAGGGACAGGGGAGGCCATGAACACTGAAGCTTTCTTT
CASSRGTGEAMNTEAFF
>TRBV6-5|many|NA|TRBJ1-2
TGTGCCAGCAGTTACTATCGGAACTATGGCTACACCTTC
CASSYYRNYGYTF
>TRBV12-3/TRBV12-4|NA|NA|TRBJ2-7
TGTGCCAGCAGTCACGGAGGAGAAGCCTACGAGCAGTACTTC
CASSHGGEAYEQYF
>TRBV30|NA|NA|TRBJ1-2
TGTGCCCGCAGACTGGAGTATGGCTACACCTTC
CARRLEYGYTF
>TRBV20-1|many|NA|TRBJ1-2
TGCAGTGCTAGAGATGCGTCGGAAAACTATAGCTACACCTTC
CSARDASENYSYTF
>TRBV18|many|NA|TRBJ2-7
TGTGCCAGCTCGCCGTTACTTCCTCCTTACTCCTACGAGCAGTACTTC
CASSPLLPPYSYEQYF
>TRBV6-1|NA|TRBD1|TRBJ2-4
TGTGCCAGCACCCCTTCTGGGACAGGACGCGATCTAGCCAAAAACATTCAGTACTTC
CASTPSGTGRDLAKNIQYF
>TRBV11-3|many|NA|TRBJ2-2
TGTGCCAGCAGCGATGGGACGTTTGACTCCGGGGAGCTGTTTTTT
CASSDGTFDSGELFF
>TRBV28|few|TRBD2|TRBJ2-3
TGTGCCAGCAGTTCGACTCTAGCGGGGGTAACCACAGATACGCAGTATTTT
CASSSTLAGVTTDTQYF
>TRBV7-9|many|NA|TRBJ2-2
TGTGCCAGCAGCTCACTAGCGAACACCGGGGAGCTGTTTTTT
CASSSLANTGELFF
>TRBV28|NA|TRBD1|TRBJ1-2
TGTGCCAGCAGGCCACACAGGGGCGGTGGCTACACCTTC
CASRPHRGGGYTF
>TRBV4-1|NA|TRBD2|TRBJ2-7
TGCGCCAGCAGCCAAGATCCGGGCGGGGGGGGCGGAACCCCCATACGGACCTACGAGCAGTACTTC
CASSQDPGGGGGTPIRTYEQYF
>TRBV3-1|NA|NA|TRBJ1-3
TGTGCCAGCAGCCATTCGGGTTATGGAAACACCATATATTTT
CASSHSGYGNTIYF
>TRBV11-2|NA|NA|TRBJ2-5
TGTGCCAGCAGCTTCGATCGGTACCAAGAGACCCAGTACTTC
CASSFDRYQETQYF
>TRBV4-1|few|TRBD1|TRBJ2-6
TGCGCCAGCAGCCAGGCATCGGACAGGGCTGGGGCCAACGTCCTGACTTTC
CASSQASDRAGANVLTF
>TRBV18|many|NA|TRBJ2-5
TGTGCCAGCTCACCACCCAACCAAGAGACCCAGTACTTC
CASSPPNQETQYF
>TRBV27|NA|TRBD2|TRBJ2-6
TGTGCCAGCAGTTTTCGGGGGGTGGCCGCCTCTGGGGCCAACGTCCTGACTTTC
CASSFRGVAASGANVLTF